Each of the 19 T cell receptor beta chains below was sequenced from the same sample in a study of blood T cell repertoires in COVID-19. Sequencing used immunoSEQ multiplex PCR; TCRdb keeps in-frame clones, though not all of them. The sample yields around 95,000 clones, approximately 91% seen once. Sample: peripheral blood. Receptors were obtained from a man aged 50 to 59 with active COVID-19.

The rearrangement joins TRBV5-1 to TRBJ1-2; 10 bases match TRBD1. The CDR3 spans 14 residues. V was clipped by 4 bases and J by 7 bases; unmatched bases: 7. The V gene's germline CDR1 is SGHRS and CDR2 YFSETQ. The CDR3 protein is CASSMGTGAVGYTF. The CDR3 DNA sequence: TGCGCCAGCAGCATGGGGACAGGGGCGGTTGGCTACACCTTC. Full variable domain (rest looked up from reference TRBV5-1 and TRBJ1-2): KAGVTQTPRYLIKTRGQQVTLSCSPISGHRSVSWYQQTPGQGLQFLFEYFSETQRNKGNFPGRFSGRQFSNSRSEMNVSTLELGDSALYLCASSMGTGAVGYTFGSGTRLTVV.

The V gene is TRBV7-9, the J gene TRBJ1-1; 10 positions agree with TRBD1. Germline CDR1 SEHNR, CDR2 FQNEAQ (reference sequence). J was trimmed by 2 bases and V by 7 bases; bases with no gene match: 10. CDR3 length: 16 residues. The DNA for the CDR3 is TGTGCCAGCAAACCGGGGACAGGGGTTGCTAACACTGAAGCTTTCTTT. It encodes CASKPGTGVANTEAFF.

This clone was observed a few times. The chain couples TRBV6-5 to TRBJ2-3; D not certain. The CDR3 totals 13 residues. V was trimmed by 6 bases and J by 7 bases, leaving 14 bases between them. CDR1 and CDR2 from the germline V gene are MNHEY and SVGAGI. The CDR3 spells CASRPPRANTQYF. DNA of the CDR3: TGTGCCAGCAGGCCTCCTAGAGCCAATACGCAGTATTTT.

V usage is TRBV9 and J usage is TRBJ2-1; TRBD2 matches 11 bases. Germline-derived CDR1 and CDR2 are SGDLS and YYNGEE. The junction had 5 bases not matched to a gene; V was cut back by 4 bases and J by 2 bases. The CDR3 is 16 residues long. CDR3 loop: CASSPGTSGTYNEQFF. The CDR3 region has the DNA TGTGCCAGCAGCCCGGGGACTAGCGGTACCTACAATGAGCAGTTCTTC.

The rearrangement links TRBV7-9 to TRBJ1-1; D remains unclear. Trimming took off 5 bases at V and 0 bases at J, with 10 bases between the two ends. The CDR3 consists of 14 residues. The V gene's germline CDR1 is SEHNR and CDR2 FQNEAQ (reference sequence). CDR3 nucleotides: TGTGCCAGCAGCGGTTCACAGATGAACACTGAAGCTTTCTTT. Translation: CASSGSQMNTEAFF.

V is TRBV18 and J is TRBJ1-3, with D unclear. V dropped 5 bases and J dropped 0 bases, with 14 bases sitting between them. The CDR3 contains 16 residues. CDR1 KGHSH and CDR2 LQKENI come from the germline V gene. CDR3 sequence: CASSRLGESSGNTIYF. The CDR3 bases are TGTGCCAGCTCAAGACTCGGTGAGAGCTCTGGAAACACCATATATTTT.

The chain is built from TRBV18 and TRBJ1-2, with unresolved D. CDR3 length: 14 amino acids. Germline V gives CDR1 KGHSH, CDR2 LQKENI. Deletions cut 3 bases from V and 5 bases from J, with 13 bases between. The CDR3 DNA sequence: TGTGCCAGCTCACCTCAGGTGACGGGGTATGGCTACACCTTC. Its protein product is CASSPQVTGYGYTF. Based on the CDR3 plus reference TRBV18 and TRBJ1-2, the full variable domain is NAGVMQNPRHLVRRRGQEARLRCSPMKGHSHVYWYRQLPEEGLKFMVYLQKENIIDESGMPKERFSAEFPKEGPSILRIQQVVRGDSAAYFCASSPQVTGYGYTFGSGTRLTVV.

The chain joins TRBV2 to TRBJ2-5; 12 bases are shared with TRBD2. With V trimmed by 5 bases and J by 1 base, 5 bases remained unmatched. Germline V gives CDR1 SNHLY, CDR2 FYNNEI. This CDR3 has 16 amino acids. The CDR3 here is CASSTPGLAGQETQYF. In DNA form, the CDR3 reads TGTGCCAGCAGTACCCCGGGACTAGCGGGCCAAGAGACCCAGTACTTC. Variable domain in full (rest from reference TRBV2 and TRBJ2-5): EPEVTQTPSHQVTQMGQEVILRCVPISNHLYFYWYRQILGQKVEFLVSFYNNEISEKSEIFDDQFSVERPDGSNFTLKIRSTKLEDSAMYFCASSTPGLAGQETQYFGPGTRLLVL.

The chain couples TRBV9 to TRBJ2-1; 8 bases match TRBD2. The junction had 2 bases not matched to a gene; V was cut back by 3 bases and J by 3 bases. Germline assignment: CDR1 SGDLS and CDR2 YYNGEE. This CDR3 spans 14 amino acids. The CDR3, as DNA: TGTGCCAGCAGCGCGGGACTAGACTACAATGAGCAGTTCTTC. Its translation: CASSAGLDYNEQFF. The full variable domain, with the rest looked up from reference TRBV9 and TRBJ2-1, is DSGVTQTPKHLITATGQRVTLRCSPRSGDLSVYWYQQSLDQGLQFLIQYYNGEERAKGNILERFSAQQFPDLHSELNLSSLELGDSALYFCASSAGLDYNEQFFGPGTRLTVL.

V is TRBV3-1 (or the pseudogene TRBV3-2) and J is TRBJ1-1; the match to TRBD1 covers 8 bases. The CDR3 runs 14 residues. Germline V gene lookup returns CDR1 LGHDT and CDR2 YNNKEL (reference sequence). V shed 8 bases and J 1 base; nucleotides not matched to a gene: 6. The DNA of the CDR3 is TGTGCCAGCGGAAATACAGGGGGGAACACTGAAGCTTTCTTT. Its protein product is CASGNTGGNTEAFF.

The gene calls are TRBV9 and TRBJ2-5; possibly TRBD1 for D (5 bases). V lost 0 bases and J 0 bases, leaving 9 bases between the germline ends. Germline V gives CDR1 SGDLS, CDR2 YYNGEE. The CDR3 spans 15 residues. The CDR3 sequence is CASSVGLGDQETQYF. The CDR3 coding sequence is TGTGCCAGCAGCGTAGGATTAGGGGACCAAGAGACCCAGTACTTC.

V and J are TRBV18 and TRBJ2-6; TRBD1 is a possible D gene (6 bases). The V gene lost 3 bases and the J gene lost 1 base, with 13 bases spanning the gap. CDR3 length: 17 amino acids. CDR1 is KGHSH, CDR2 LQKENI, per germline. Here the CDR3 reads CASSPPGHLSGANVLTF. Written as DNA, the CDR3 is TGTGCCAGCTCACCCCCGGGACATCTATCTGGGGCCAACGTCCTGACTTTC.

The chain has TRBV7-3 and TRBJ2-3; D is possibly TRBD2 (5 bases). Germline V gene lookup returns CDR1 SGHTA and CDR2 FQGTGA. This CDR3 has 13 residues. Trimming took 5 bases from V and 3 from J, leaving 9 bases between them. CDR3 amino acids: CASSEVATDTQYF. The CDR3 nucleotides are TGTGCCAGCAGCGAAGTAGCGACAGATACGCAGTATTTT.

Written as DNA, the CDR3 is TGTGCCAGCTCACGAACCGGGACACCGAACACTGAAGCTTTCTTT. Translated: CASSRTGTPNTEAFF. J is TRBJ1-1 and V is TRBV18, with a weak D call TRBD1 (6 bases). In germline, CDR1 is KGHSH, CDR2 LQKENI. Between the trimmed V and J ends, which lost 4 bases and 1 base, there was a span of 13 bases. The CDR3 runs to 15 residues.

The rearrangement links TRBV5-1 to TRBJ2-3; 12 bases agree with TRBD2. The CDR3 has 16 residues. CDR1 and CDR2 from the germline V gene are SGHRS and YFSETQ. V dropped 4 bases and J dropped 4; count of bases not matched to a gene: 7. The CDR3 sequence: CASSPRTSGKADTQYF. The DNA of the CDR3 is TGCGCCAGCAGCCCGCGGACTAGCGGGAAAGCAGATACGCAGTATTTT.

CDR3 coding DNA: TGTGCCAGCACAAGGACAGGGGATTATTCACCCCTCCACTTT. This translates into CASTRTGDYSPLHF. The chain links TRBV7-9 to TRBJ1-6, with 9 bases lining up with TRBD1. V was clipped by 7 bases and J by 8 bases; unmatched bases: 6. The CDR3 consists of 14 residues. Per the germline V gene, CDR1 is SEHNR and CDR2 is FQNEAQ (reference sequence). Full variable domain (remainder filled in from reference TRBV7-9 and TRBJ1-6): DTGVSQNPRHKITKRGQNVTFRCDPISEHNRLYWYRQTLGQGPEFLTYFQNEAQLEKSRLLSDRFSAERPKGSFSTLEIQRTEQGDSAMYLCASTRTGDYSPLHFGNGTRLTVT.

The V call is TRBV12-3 or TRBV12-4, the J call TRBJ1-5, with D perhaps matching TRBD1 (5 bases). V was trimmed by 6 bases and J by 4 bases, leaving 10 bases between them. CDR3 length: 13 residues. The CDR3 is CASRERQNQPQHF. The CDR3 nucleotides are TGTGCCAGCAGGGAAAGACAGAATCAGCCCCAGCATTTT.

The genes are TRBV3-1 (or the pseudogene TRBV3-2) and TRBJ2-5, with 10 bases fitting TRBD2. CDR1 LGHDT and CDR2 YNNKEL come from the germline V gene (reference sequence). J was trimmed by 5 bases and V by 4 bases; bases with no gene match: 7. This CDR3 has 15 amino acids. CDR3 amino acids: CASSPGSGGAETQYF. Here the CDR3 DNA reads TGTGCCAGCAGCCCGGGCAGCGGGGGGGCCGAGACCCAGTACTTC.

The chain combines TRBV3-1 (or the pseudogene TRBV3-2) with TRBJ2-7; D possibly corresponds to TRBD2 (5 bases). The CDR3 is 13 residues long. Germline lookup yields CDR1 LGHDT and CDR2 YNNKEL (reference sequence). Trimming removed 8 bases from V and 3 bases from J, with 14 bases in between. CDR3 in DNA: TGTGCCAGCGGCCCCCCGGGGATCTACGAGCAGTACTTC. It yields the protein CASGPPGIYEQYF.